This T cell receptor beta chain was identified in a study of OX40 agonist ivuxolimab in advanced cancers. Whole-study context: Three individuals attained partial responses, comprising one hepatocellular carcinoma case and two cutaneous melanoma cases.

Study observations and caveats: CD8+ T cells were the subset that, on average, had more expanded clones than CD4+.

Turning to this clone: As yet, its antigen is unknown.

The protocol was immunoSEQ multiplex PCR, while the TCRdb copy is restricted to in-frame clones and leaves out a portion. The data hold 30,000 to 40,000 clones, with about 89% observed a single time. The CDR3 length is 17 residues. Trimming cost V 7 bases and J 4 bases, with 25 bases left between them. CDR1 and CDR2 from the germline V gene are SEHNR and FQNEAQ (reference sequence). Here the sequenced sample was CD4+ or CD8+ T cells sorted from blood, taken in a trial of the OX40 agonist ivuxolimab. This chain links TRBV7-9 with TRBJ1-2; no clear D. This clonotype was sampled from an adult with an advanced solid tumor such as melanoma, head and neck, liver or kidney cancer. The CDR3 is CASTYPLGLYESYGYTF. Written as DNA, the CDR3 is TGTGCCAGCACCTACCCCTTGGGCCTCTATGAATCCTATGGCTACACCTTC.